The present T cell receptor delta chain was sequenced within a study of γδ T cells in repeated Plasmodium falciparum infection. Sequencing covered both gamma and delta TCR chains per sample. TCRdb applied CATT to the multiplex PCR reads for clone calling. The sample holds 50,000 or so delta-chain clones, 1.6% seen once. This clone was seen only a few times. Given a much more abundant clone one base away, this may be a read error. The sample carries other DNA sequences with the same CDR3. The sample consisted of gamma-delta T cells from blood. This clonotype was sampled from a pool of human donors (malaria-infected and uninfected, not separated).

The CDR3: CALWVPHSTGGCGRDKLIF. The CDR3 DNA reads TGTGCTCTGTGGGTTCCTCATAGTACTGGGGGATGTGGTCGAGATAAGCTCATCTTT. The V segment is TRDV1, and no J call was made; the D call TRDD3 from the table was never checked on the DNA. CDR1 is TSWWSYY, CDR2 QGS, per germline. There are 19 residues in the CDR3.